This T cell receptor beta chain was recorded in a study of blood T cell repertoires in COVID-19. Whole-study context: Samples representing acute and convalescent COVID-19 were sourced from the United States, Italy and Spain. PBMCs, B-cell-depleted T cells, or T cells provided the cDNA or gDNA that made up the material.

Germline-derived CDR1 and CDR2 are LGHDT and YNNKEL (reference sequence). This CDR3 has 14 residues. Trimming stripped 7 bases from V and 7 bases from J, with 17 bases between. Measured with immunoSEQ multiplex PCR; TCRdb has only the in-frame clones, and not every one. The sample consists of under 350,000 clones, about nine tenths of them appearing once. The sequencing sample was made of peripheral blood. The chain uses TRBV3-1 (or the pseudogene TRBV3-2) and TRBJ2-1; a possible D gene is TRBD2 (5 bases). The clonotype comes from a woman younger than 45 with COVID-19, enrolled during active disease. This chain's CDR3 is CASTLSEGLNEQFF. The CDR3 nucleotides are TGTGCCAGCACCCTATCCGAGGGCCTGAATGAGCAGTTCTTC.